This is a list of T cell receptor beta chains from one sample in a study of tumor-infiltrating lymphocytes in primary liver carcinoma. TCRdb passed the multiplex PCR reads through MiXCR, listing each CDR3 protein once. This table has approximately 47,000 distinct CDR3 sequences, 60% to 75% appearing once. What was sequenced was liver tumor tissue from sampling region 3. These receptors were collected from a man between 40 and 49 years old with primary liver carcinoma and hepatitis B virus infection. Both conserved end residues are part of each CDR3. D genes are given only for firm matches. Size is stated for part of the rows, as once, few or many counts, or as a class when the clone is expanded.

d_call	clone_size	v_call	j_call	cdr3_aa	cdr3_nt
.	.	TRBV11-1	TRBJ2-1	CANSLGLGLPTHEQLF	TGTGCCAACAGCTTAGGCCTGGGACTTCCTACGCATGAACAGTTATTC
.	many	TRBV13	TRBJ1-1	CASSLTQNTEAFF	TGTGCCAGCAGCTTAACGCAGAACACTGAAGCTTTCTTT
.	.	TRBV10-3	TRBJ2-2	CAIEQGDTGGLFF	TGTGCCATCGAACAGGGAGACACCGGGGGGCTGTTTTTT
.	.	TRBV11-2	TRBJ2-1	CASSLNDAFEQFF	TGCGCCAGTAGCTTAAATGATGCCTTTGAGCAGTTCTTC
.	.	TRBV6-6	TRBJ1-5	CASSHRVEYSNQPQHF	TGTGCTAGTAGTCACCGAGTAGAGTATAGCAATCAGCCCCAGCATTTT
.	large	TRBV11-2	TRBJ1-5	CASSTGRFPEPQHF	TGTGCCAGCAGCACCGGACGGTTTCCCGAGCCCCAGCATTTT
.	many	TRBV29-1	TRBJ2-3	CSVLGSGTDTQYF	TGCAGCGTCCTGGGGAGCGGCACAGATACGCAGTATTTT
.	many	TRBV20-1	TRBJ2-7	CSARGDGFEQYF	TGCAGTGCTAGAGGGGACGGGTTCGAGCAGTACTTC
.	.	TRBV11-2	TRBJ2-3	CASNLGVPCTDMEYF	TGTGCCAGCAACTTAGGAGTCCCTTGCACAGATATGGAGTATTTT
TRBD2	many	TRBV5-4	TRBJ2-3	CASSSTSGSGADTQYF	TGTGCCAGCAGCTCGACTAGCGGGTCTGGGGCAGATACGCAGTATTTT